The 20 T cell receptor beta chains presented below share a single source sample, sequenced in a study of blood T cell repertoires in COVID-19. The assay was immunoSEQ multiplex PCR, and TCRdb's table has in-frame clones only and misses some. Among roughly 130,000 clones listed, roughly 80% were seen once. Sample: PBMCs or T cells enriched from blood (not recorded which). These TCRs come from a man in his fifties or sixties who had recovered from COVID-19.

The chain couples TRBV19 to TRBJ1-6, with 7 bases matching TRBD1. Trimming took 5 bases from V and 0 from J; bases not matched to a gene: 7. The length of the CDR3 is 17 residues. The germline CDR1 and CDR2 sequences are LNHDA and SQIVND (reference sequence). CDR3 in amino acids: CASSAQTGSSYNSPLHF. The CDR3 DNA is TGTGCCAGTAGTGCGCAGACAGGGAGCTCCTATAATTCACCCCTCCACTTT.

This chain joins TRBV6-2 or TRBV6-3 and TRBJ2-4; 11 bases fit TRBD1. The J segment lost 0 bases and the V segment lost 5 bases, leaving 3 bases of the junction unmatched. The CDR3 sequence is 16 residues long. Germline V gene lookup returns CDR1 MNHEY and CDR2 SVGEGT. The CDR3, as DNA: TGTGCCAGCAGTACGGACAGGGGGCGAGCCAAAAACATTCAGTACTTC. Its translation is CASSTDRGRAKNIQYF.

Remarks on this clone: The junction does not match germline at one end; this may be a read error. The genes are TRBV7-3 and TRBJ2-2; 12 bases align to TRBD1. The CDR3 consists of 17 residues. Germline CDR1 SGHTA, CDR2 FQGTGA. CDR3 DNA: TGTGCCAGCAGCCGCTGGGGACAGGGGGCGAAAACCGGGGAGCTGTTTTTT. Amino acid sequence: CASSRWGQGAKTGELFF.

The gene calls are TRBV5-4 and TRBJ2-3; 14 bases agree with TRBD2. The CDR3 loop spans 19 amino acids. Germline V gives CDR1 SGHNT, CDR2 YYREEE (reference sequence). Trimming at V came to 0 bases and at J to 2 bases, leaving 8 bases not matched to a gene. Here the CDR3 reads CASSLGGRLAGGNTDTQYF. In DNA form, the CDR3 reads TGTGCCAGCAGCTTGGGCGGAAGACTAGCGGGGGGGAACACAGATACGCAGTATTTT.

This clone showed up just a few times. The chain combines TRBV5-1 with TRBJ2-2; TRBD2 agrees at 12 bases. CDR1 SGHRS and CDR2 YFSETQ come from the germline V gene. This CDR3 is 15 amino acids long. Trimming took 5 bases from V and 5 from J; bases not matched to a gene: 4. The CDR3: CASSQLAGGTGELFF. CDR3 bases: TGCGCCAGCAGTCAACTAGCGGGGGGAACCGGGGAGCTGTTTTTT.

V and J are TRBV9 and TRBJ1-1; the D gene is possibly TRBD1 (6 bases). This CDR3 comprises 15 residues. CDR1 is SGDLS, CDR2 YYNGEE, per germline. The ends were cut back, 2 bases at V and 0 bases at J, with 11 bases in the middle. The CDR3 DNA follows: TGTGCCAGCAGCGTCGGGGGGCAGATGAACACTGAAGCTTTCTTT. Translating gives CASSVGGQMNTEAFF.

This chain joins TRBV20-1 and TRBJ2-7; D ambiguous. Trimming removed 5 bases at V and 4 bases at J, with 9 bases between. The CDR3 runs 11 residues. Germline-derived CDR1 and CDR2 are DFQATT and SNEGSKA (reference sequence). The CDR3 bases are TGCAGTGCTGGCCACAAGTACGAGCAGTACTTC. It specifies CSAGHKYEQYF.

In its sample, this clone was seen once. In DNA form, the CDR3 reads TGTGCCAGCAGTTCTGATGCCGGGACAGGGGCATATGGCTACACCTTC. It translates to CASSSDAGTGAYGYTF. The gene calls are TRBV28 and TRBJ1-2; TRBD1 aligns across 10 bases. The ends lost 4 bases at V and 5 bases at J; junction bases unmatched: 10. This CDR3 has 16 residues. The V gene's germline CDR1 is MDHEN and CDR2 SYDVKM.

V and J are TRBV7-9 and TRBJ1-6; 9 bases map to TRBD1. The V segment lost 5 bases and the J segment 7 bases; nucleotides outside the gene matches: 9. Germline CDR1 SEHNR, CDR2 FQNEAQ (reference sequence). This CDR3 comprises 16 residues. The chain's CDR3 is CASSRLQGAENSPLHF. The CDR3 nucleotides read TGTGCCAGCAGCCGTTTACAGGGGGCAGAGAATTCACCCCTCCACTTT. Combining the CDR3 with reference TRBV7-9 and TRBJ1-6 gives the whole variable domain DTGVSQNPRHKITKRGQNVTFRCDPISEHNRLYWYRQTLGQGPEFLTYFQNEAQLEKSRLLSDRFSAERPKGSFSTLEIQRTEQGDSAMYLCASSRLQGAENSPLHFGNGTRLTVT.

The chain couples TRBV6-5 to TRBJ2-7; 8 bases align to TRBD2. This CDR3 has 16 residues. The V and J ends lost 0 bases and 1 base, in that order; junction bases with no gene match: 5. Germline V gene data show CDR1 as MNHEY and CDR2 as SVGAGI. CDR3: CASSYSSGGLSYEQYF. CDR3 nucleotide sequence: TGTGCCAGCAGTTACTCGAGCGGGGGATTATCCTACGAGCAGTACTTC.

This sequence joins TRBV29-1 and TRBJ2-3; D remains ambiguous. There are 15 residues in the CDR3. The V end lost 4 bases, the J end lost 2 bases, and 16 bases lay between the germline ends. Germline CDR1 reads SQVTM; CDR2 reads ANQGSEA. The CDR3 is CSVGPRGSTTDTQYF. The CDR3 DNA reads TGCAGCGTTGGACCTCGTGGTAGCACCACAGATACGCAGTATTTT.

CDR3 sequence: CASSQEGLGGGEQFF. The CDR3 nucleotides read TGCGCCAGCAGCCAAGAGGGCCTCGGTGGAGGCGAGCAGTTCTTC. The chain couples TRBV4-3 to TRBJ2-1, with a tentative D call TRBD2 (5 bases). V was clipped by 0 bases and J by 10 bases, with 16 bases between them. The length of the CDR3 is 15 residues. Germline CDR1 and CDR2: LGHNA and YSLEER.

V is TRBV5-1 and J is TRBJ1-1; TRBD1 is a possible D gene (6 bases). V lost 4 bases and J 0 bases, leaving 10 bases between the germline ends. This CDR3 has 14 amino acids. Per germline, CDR1 SGHRS and CDR2 YFSETQ. The CDR3 region has the DNA TGCGCCAGCAGCGTGGACAGACTGAACACTGAAGCTTTCTTT. Translation: CASSVDRLNTEAFF.

The CDR3 sequence is CASRATGGFVYEQYF. Here the CDR3 DNA reads TGTGCCAGCAGGGCGACAGGGGGCTTTGTGTACGAGCAGTACTTC. J is TRBJ2-7 and V is TRBV2, with 10 nucleotides matching TRBD1. The CDR3 covers 15 residues. The V and J ends lost 6 bases and 4 bases, in that order; junction bases with no gene match: 9. Germline V gene lookup returns CDR1 SNHLY and CDR2 FYNNEI. The whole variable domain, remainder taken from reference TRBV2 and TRBJ2-7, is EPEVTQTPSHQVTQMGQEVILRCVPISNHLYFYWYRQILGQKVEFLVSFYNNEISEKSEIFDDQFSVERPDGSNFTLKIRSTKLEDSAMYFCASRATGGFVYEQYFGPGTRLTVT.

This chain uses TRBV24-1 with TRBJ2-7; 10 bases map to TRBD1. From germline, CDR1 is KGHDR and CDR2 SFDVKD. Trimming at V came to 5 bases and at J to 2 bases, leaving 5 bases not matched to a gene. This CDR3 spans 15 amino acids. The CDR3 region has the DNA TGTGCCACCAGTGCCCCGGGACAGGGGACCTACGAGCAGTACTTC. This translates into CATSAPGQGTYEQYF.

This CDR3 is CSAGQGGNSPLHF. CDR3 bases: TGCAGCGCCGGACAGGGGGGCAATTCACCCCTCCACTTT. The rearrangement joins TRBV29-1 to TRBJ1-6; 10 nucleotides agree with TRBD1. V shed 7 bases, J shed 7 bases, and the junction held 4 bases outside the gene matches. This CDR3 has 13 residues. Germline CDR1 reads SQVTM; CDR2 reads ANQGSEA.

V and J are TRBV18 and TRBJ1-1; perhaps TRBD1 as D (6 bases). The CDR3 sequence is 14 residues long. The germline gives CDR1 KGHSH, CDR2 LQKENI. Trimming removed 5 bases at V and 0 bases at J, with 10 bases between. The CDR3 nucleotides read TGTGCCAGCTCAATAGCAGGGGTGAACACTGAAGCTTTCTTT. Its protein product is CASSIAGVNTEAFF.

The chain combines TRBV5-1 with TRBJ1-1, with TRBD1 identical over 10 bases. Germline V gene sequence: CDR1 SGHRS, CDR2 YFSETQ. V was pared by 8 bases and J by 1 base, with 5 bases of the junction left unmatched. The CDR3 has 14 residues. The CDR3 DNA sequence: TGCGCCAGTATGACAGGGGGCACGAACACTGAAGCTTTCTTT. This gives the protein CASMTGGTNTEAFF.

This chain uses TRBV2 with TRBJ2-1, with 8 bases lining up with TRBD1. The CDR3 has 16 residues. J lost 6 bases, V lost 3 bases, and 10 bases had no gene match. From germline, CDR1 is SNHLY and CDR2 FYNNEI. CDR3 loop: CASSDQPGQGTNEQFF. DNA of the CDR3: TGTGCCAGCAGTGACCAGCCCGGACAGGGTACCAATGAGCAGTTCTTC.

The table lists this clone with a few counts. J is TRBJ2-7 and V is TRBV4-3; D gene ambiguous. V lost 0 bases to trimming and J lost 4 bases, with 10 bases between them. The germline CDR1 and CDR2 sequences are LGHNA and YSLEER. The CDR3 spans 14 residues. The DNA of the CDR3 is TGCGCCAGCAGCCAAGACGCAGGTTTATACGAGCAGTACTTC. Its protein product is CASSQDAGLYEQYF.